This T cell receptor (beta chain) derives from a study of cytomegalovirus exposure and HLA in healthy donors. With 60 Vbeta and 13 Jbeta primers, the PCR was carried out. The method was immunoSEQ multiplex PCR; TCRdb's version includes in-frame clones alone and lacks a portion of them. The repertoire holds 150,000 to 200,000 clones, with 81% as singletons. Study observations and caveats: The authors enumerated 150 to 200 TCR beta chains as linked to cytomegalovirus.

Points on this clone: Its antigen is not identified.

The CDR3 extends over 14 amino acids. Between the trimmed V and J ends, which lost 5 bases and 4 bases, there was a span of 15 bases. CDR1 MNHEY and CDR2 SMNVEV come from the germline V gene (reference sequence). The V and J genes are TRBV27 and TRBJ2-7; tentatively, D is TRBD1 (6 bases). The TCR was taken from a woman in her forties or fifties in good health and CMV-seronegative. The sample consisted of PBMCs. The CDR3 DNA reads TGTGCCAGCAGTCGCCGGCAGGGGCTTTACGAGCAGTACTTC. It specifies CASSRRQGLYEQYF.